The clone carrying this TCR beta chain showed up just a few times. The antigen is unknown. The CDR3 runs to 13 residues. Germline lookup yields CDR1 MGHDK and CDR2 SYGVNS. Trimming cost V 8 bases and J 6 bases, with 15 bases left between them. The sample originates from a study of identical twins. Broader study findings: Because invariant MAIT and iNKT cells could be present, zero-insertion analyses could be partly confounded.

Via MiXCR, TCRdb re-called the 5' RACE reads, giving one row per CDR3 protein. In the table there are around 200,000 distinct CDR3 sequences, less than 10% of which are singletons. The chain joins TRBV25-1 to TRBJ2-3; D gene uncertain. The source material was memory (CD45RO+) T cells sorted from blood. This TCR was sampled from a woman younger than 30 in good health. The CDR3 nucleotides read TGTGCCAGCGGCCAAGTATCGGGTGATACGCAGTATTTT. The encoded protein is CASGQVSGDTQYF. The full variable domain, rest sourced from reference TRBV25-1 and TRBJ2-3, is EADIYQTPRYLVIGTGKKITLECSQTMGHDKMYWYQQDPGMELHLIHYSYGVNSTEKGDLSSESTVSRIRTEHFPLTLESARPSHTSQYLCASGQVSGDTQYFGPGTRLTVL.